One sample yielded the 19 T cell receptor beta chains listed below, sequenced in a study of identifying expanded T cells in peripheral blood. This table comes from immunoSEQ multiplex PCR, and its TCRdb copy is limited to in-frame clones, with some not included. The sample shows some 120,000 clones, 84% of them seen only once. The sample was blood. These receptors were collected from a person aged 18-69 years in good health.

In nucleotides, the CDR3 is TGTGCCAGCAGCTTAGTCGGGACAGGCAGAATGAACACTGAAGCTTTCTTT. This sequence encodes CASSLVGTGRMNTEAFF. The chain has TRBV7-9 and TRBJ1-1; 8 nucleotides agree with TRBD1. Unmatched junction bases numbered 7, after V lost 1 base and J lost 0 bases. The CDR3 consists of 17 residues. Germline CDR1 and CDR2: SEHNR and FQNEAQ (reference sequence).

This chain uses TRBV27 with TRBJ1-6; 9 positions agree with TRBD1. The CDR3 has 17 residues. J lost 9 bases, V lost 5 bases, and 14 bases had no gene match. The V gene's germline CDR1 is MNHEY and CDR2 SMNVEV (reference sequence). The CDR3 coding sequence is TGTGCCAGCAGTGCACTCACTACAGGGGGCGGGGGTTCACCCCTCCACTTT. This gives the protein CASSALTTGGGGSPLHF.

V usage is TRBV6-1 and J usage is TRBJ2-7, with D possibly TRBD1 on 6 matching bases. CDR3 size: 13 residues. From germline, CDR1 is MNHNS and CDR2 SASEGT. Trimming removed 5 bases from V and 4 bases from J, with 12 bases in between. The CDR3 DNA reads TGTGCCAGCAGTCGGACAGCCGAATACGAGCAGTACTTC. Translating gives CASSRTAEYEQYF.

The V gene is TRBV5-4, the J gene TRBJ1-1; D uncertain. The ends were cut back, 9 bases at V and 2 bases at J, with 8 bases in the middle. Germline V gene sequence: CDR1 SGHNT, CDR2 YYREEE (reference sequence). The CDR3 runs 11 residues. CDR3 loop: CATHVNTEAFF. CDR3 DNA: TGTGCCACCCATGTTAACACTGAAGCTTTCTTT.

The chain is built from TRBV18 and TRBJ2-7; TRBD2 matches 12 bases. The V gene end was trimmed by 1 base and the J gene end by 6 bases; junction bases not matched to a gene: 7. The CDR3 consists of 16 residues. Germline V gene data show CDR1 as KGHSH and CDR2 as LQKENI. CDR3 sequence reads: CASSPQLAGGPREQYF. CDR3 nucleotide sequence: TGTGCCAGCTCACCACAGCTAGCGGGGGGGCCCCGCGAGCAGTACTTC.

The CDR3 DNA sequence: TGTGCCAGCAGTTACTCGCCAGGTGCCCCCTACGAGCAGTACTTC. This codes for CASSYSPGAPYEQYF. J is TRBJ2-7 and V is TRBV6-5, with D hard to call. The V end lost 0 bases, the J end lost 2 bases, and 11 bases lay between the germline ends. The CDR3 extends over 15 amino acids. Germline V gene lookup returns CDR1 MNHEY and CDR2 SVGAGI.

V is TRBV7-9 and J is TRBJ2-5, with D possibly being TRBD2 (5 bases). The germline gives CDR1 SEHNR, CDR2 FQNEAQ (reference sequence). The CDR3 is made up of 12 amino acids. The germline V and J ends were trimmed by 5 bases and 5 bases, with 9 bases remaining between them. CDR3 sequence reads: CASSRRGETQYF. CDR3 nucleotides: TGTGCCAGCAGCCGTAGAGGGGAGACCCAGTACTTC.

The chain is built from TRBV9 and TRBJ2-1, with D uncertain. Per germline, CDR1 SGDLS and CDR2 YYNGEE. V was cut by 2 bases and J by 7 bases, with 10 bases left in between. The CDR3 is 13 amino acids. CDR3 loop: CASSVRASNEQFF. For the CDR3, the DNA is TGTGCCAGCAGCGTTAGGGCCTCAAATGAGCAGTTCTTC.

This clone was counted a single time. The chain employs TRBV6-5 and TRBJ2-4; either TRBD1 or TRBD2 may supply D (5 bases each). CDR1 and CDR2 (germline): MNHEY, SVGAGI. V lost 2 bases and J lost 1, with 12 bases in between. The CDR3 has 16 residues. The CDR3 sequence is CASSYGDRRAKNIQYF. In DNA, the CDR3 is TGTGCCAGCAGTTACGGGGACCGTAGGGCCAAAAACATTCAGTACTTC.

This clone was observed a single time. The chain joins TRBV9 to TRBJ1-1; 7 bases align to TRBD1. CDR3 size: 13 residues. Germline CDR1 is SGDLS and CDR2 is YYNGEE. Germline trimming cut 3 bases from V and 5 bases from J; bases unmatched to any gene: 4. Here the CDR3 reads CASSATGRTEAFF. The CDR3 bases are TGTGCCAGCAGCGCGACAGGGAGGACTGAAGCTTTCTTT.

V gene TRBV5-1 combines with J gene TRBJ1-1; 7 nucleotides align to TRBD1. CDR3 length: 14 amino acids. V shed 3 bases and J 3 bases; nucleotides not matched to a gene: 5. The V gene's germline CDR1 is SGHRS and CDR2 YFSETQ. Here the CDR3 DNA reads TGCGCCAGCAGCTCGACAGGGAGAGACACTGAAGCTTTCTTT. Translation: CASSSTGRDTEAFF. The full variable domain, completed using reference TRBV5-1 and TRBJ1-1, is KAGVTQTPRYLIKTRGQQVTLSCSPISGHRSVSWYQQTPGQGLQFLFEYFSETQRNKGNFPGRFSGRQFSNSRSEMNVSTLELGDSALYLCASSSTGRDTEAFFGQGTRLTVV.

The V call is TRBV19, the J call TRBJ1-5; possibly TRBD1 for D (5 bases). V lost 3 bases to trimming and J lost 5 bases, with 14 bases between them. This CDR3 has 15 amino acids. Germline lookup yields CDR1 LNHDA and CDR2 SQIVND (reference sequence). CDR3 DNA sequence: TGTGCCAGTAGTATGGGCAGGGCGGACCATCAGCCCCAGCATTTT. Residues: CASSMGRADHQPQHF.

This sequence joins TRBV6-5 and TRBJ2-1; the match to TRBD2 covers 11 bases. CDR3 length: 15 residues. The V gene end was trimmed by 4 bases and the J gene end by 8 bases; junction bases not matched to a gene: 7. Per germline, CDR1 MNHEY and CDR2 SVGAGI. CDR3 sequence: CASSWQTSGGYEQFF. CDR3 sequence (DNA): TGTGCCAGCAGTTGGCAAACTAGCGGGGGATATGAGCAGTTCTTC.

The V and J genes are TRBV10-3 and TRBJ1-1; D is undetermined. The ends were cut back, 1 base at V and 2 bases at J, with 8 bases in the middle. CDR3 length equals 14 residues. Germline-derived CDR1 and CDR2 are ENHRY and SYGVKD. The CDR3 loop reads CAISELIGNTEAFF. In nucleotides, the CDR3 is TGTGCCATCAGTGAGTTGATAGGCAACACTGAAGCTTTCTTT.

The chain links TRBV4-2 to TRBJ2-7, with 8 positions matching TRBD1. CDR1 is LGHNA and CDR2 is YNFKEQ in the germline V gene. V shed 0 bases and J 0 bases; nucleotides not matched to a gene: 4. CDR3 length equals 16 residues. The CDR3 here is CASSQENRGSSYEQYF. In DNA form, the CDR3 reads TGTGCCAGCAGCCAAGAAAACAGGGGGAGCTCCTACGAGCAGTACTTC.

This rearrangement joins TRBV5-1 to TRBJ2-1, with 7 bases fitting TRBD1. V gave up 0 bases and J gave up 0 bases; unmatched junction bases: 6. The CDR3 is 17 residues long. Germline V gives CDR1 SGHRS, CDR2 YFSETQ. Here the CDR3 reads CASSLGGTVPSYNEQFF. The CDR3 bases are TGCGCCAGCAGCTTGGGAGGGACAGTTCCCTCCTACAATGAGCAGTTCTTC.

This rearrangement joins TRBV12-5 to TRBJ1-1, with D perhaps TRBD1 (5 bases). Germline V gene lookup returns CDR1 LGHNT and CDR2 FRNRAP. Trimming shortened V by 1 base and J by 5 bases, and 8 bases separated the two germline ends. The CDR3 is made up of 13 amino acids. The DNA for the CDR3 is TGTGCTAGTGGTTTGGGGGGGGGAACTGAAGCTTTCTTT. This sequence encodes CASGLGGGTEAFF.

The chain links TRBV7-2 to TRBJ1-5; 8 bases are shared with TRBD1. After removal of 3 bases from V and 6 bases from J, the junction contained 4 bases not matched to a gene. Per the germline V gene, CDR1 is SGHTA and CDR2 is FQGNSA. There are 14 residues in the CDR3. CDR3 nucleotide sequence: TGTGCCAGCAGCTTGGACAGGGATTTTCAGCCCCAGCATTTT. This encodes CASSLDRDFQPQHF.

This chain joins TRBV5-1 and TRBJ2-6; D may be TRBD1 (6 bases). CDR1 is SGHRS and CDR2 is YFSETQ in the germline V gene. The CDR3 runs to 15 residues. V lost 3 bases, J lost 0 bases, and 7 bases lay in between. The CDR3, as DNA: TGCGCCAGCAGCTCGGACAGCTCTGGGGCCAACGTCCTGACTTTC. This gives the protein CASSSDSSGANVLTF.